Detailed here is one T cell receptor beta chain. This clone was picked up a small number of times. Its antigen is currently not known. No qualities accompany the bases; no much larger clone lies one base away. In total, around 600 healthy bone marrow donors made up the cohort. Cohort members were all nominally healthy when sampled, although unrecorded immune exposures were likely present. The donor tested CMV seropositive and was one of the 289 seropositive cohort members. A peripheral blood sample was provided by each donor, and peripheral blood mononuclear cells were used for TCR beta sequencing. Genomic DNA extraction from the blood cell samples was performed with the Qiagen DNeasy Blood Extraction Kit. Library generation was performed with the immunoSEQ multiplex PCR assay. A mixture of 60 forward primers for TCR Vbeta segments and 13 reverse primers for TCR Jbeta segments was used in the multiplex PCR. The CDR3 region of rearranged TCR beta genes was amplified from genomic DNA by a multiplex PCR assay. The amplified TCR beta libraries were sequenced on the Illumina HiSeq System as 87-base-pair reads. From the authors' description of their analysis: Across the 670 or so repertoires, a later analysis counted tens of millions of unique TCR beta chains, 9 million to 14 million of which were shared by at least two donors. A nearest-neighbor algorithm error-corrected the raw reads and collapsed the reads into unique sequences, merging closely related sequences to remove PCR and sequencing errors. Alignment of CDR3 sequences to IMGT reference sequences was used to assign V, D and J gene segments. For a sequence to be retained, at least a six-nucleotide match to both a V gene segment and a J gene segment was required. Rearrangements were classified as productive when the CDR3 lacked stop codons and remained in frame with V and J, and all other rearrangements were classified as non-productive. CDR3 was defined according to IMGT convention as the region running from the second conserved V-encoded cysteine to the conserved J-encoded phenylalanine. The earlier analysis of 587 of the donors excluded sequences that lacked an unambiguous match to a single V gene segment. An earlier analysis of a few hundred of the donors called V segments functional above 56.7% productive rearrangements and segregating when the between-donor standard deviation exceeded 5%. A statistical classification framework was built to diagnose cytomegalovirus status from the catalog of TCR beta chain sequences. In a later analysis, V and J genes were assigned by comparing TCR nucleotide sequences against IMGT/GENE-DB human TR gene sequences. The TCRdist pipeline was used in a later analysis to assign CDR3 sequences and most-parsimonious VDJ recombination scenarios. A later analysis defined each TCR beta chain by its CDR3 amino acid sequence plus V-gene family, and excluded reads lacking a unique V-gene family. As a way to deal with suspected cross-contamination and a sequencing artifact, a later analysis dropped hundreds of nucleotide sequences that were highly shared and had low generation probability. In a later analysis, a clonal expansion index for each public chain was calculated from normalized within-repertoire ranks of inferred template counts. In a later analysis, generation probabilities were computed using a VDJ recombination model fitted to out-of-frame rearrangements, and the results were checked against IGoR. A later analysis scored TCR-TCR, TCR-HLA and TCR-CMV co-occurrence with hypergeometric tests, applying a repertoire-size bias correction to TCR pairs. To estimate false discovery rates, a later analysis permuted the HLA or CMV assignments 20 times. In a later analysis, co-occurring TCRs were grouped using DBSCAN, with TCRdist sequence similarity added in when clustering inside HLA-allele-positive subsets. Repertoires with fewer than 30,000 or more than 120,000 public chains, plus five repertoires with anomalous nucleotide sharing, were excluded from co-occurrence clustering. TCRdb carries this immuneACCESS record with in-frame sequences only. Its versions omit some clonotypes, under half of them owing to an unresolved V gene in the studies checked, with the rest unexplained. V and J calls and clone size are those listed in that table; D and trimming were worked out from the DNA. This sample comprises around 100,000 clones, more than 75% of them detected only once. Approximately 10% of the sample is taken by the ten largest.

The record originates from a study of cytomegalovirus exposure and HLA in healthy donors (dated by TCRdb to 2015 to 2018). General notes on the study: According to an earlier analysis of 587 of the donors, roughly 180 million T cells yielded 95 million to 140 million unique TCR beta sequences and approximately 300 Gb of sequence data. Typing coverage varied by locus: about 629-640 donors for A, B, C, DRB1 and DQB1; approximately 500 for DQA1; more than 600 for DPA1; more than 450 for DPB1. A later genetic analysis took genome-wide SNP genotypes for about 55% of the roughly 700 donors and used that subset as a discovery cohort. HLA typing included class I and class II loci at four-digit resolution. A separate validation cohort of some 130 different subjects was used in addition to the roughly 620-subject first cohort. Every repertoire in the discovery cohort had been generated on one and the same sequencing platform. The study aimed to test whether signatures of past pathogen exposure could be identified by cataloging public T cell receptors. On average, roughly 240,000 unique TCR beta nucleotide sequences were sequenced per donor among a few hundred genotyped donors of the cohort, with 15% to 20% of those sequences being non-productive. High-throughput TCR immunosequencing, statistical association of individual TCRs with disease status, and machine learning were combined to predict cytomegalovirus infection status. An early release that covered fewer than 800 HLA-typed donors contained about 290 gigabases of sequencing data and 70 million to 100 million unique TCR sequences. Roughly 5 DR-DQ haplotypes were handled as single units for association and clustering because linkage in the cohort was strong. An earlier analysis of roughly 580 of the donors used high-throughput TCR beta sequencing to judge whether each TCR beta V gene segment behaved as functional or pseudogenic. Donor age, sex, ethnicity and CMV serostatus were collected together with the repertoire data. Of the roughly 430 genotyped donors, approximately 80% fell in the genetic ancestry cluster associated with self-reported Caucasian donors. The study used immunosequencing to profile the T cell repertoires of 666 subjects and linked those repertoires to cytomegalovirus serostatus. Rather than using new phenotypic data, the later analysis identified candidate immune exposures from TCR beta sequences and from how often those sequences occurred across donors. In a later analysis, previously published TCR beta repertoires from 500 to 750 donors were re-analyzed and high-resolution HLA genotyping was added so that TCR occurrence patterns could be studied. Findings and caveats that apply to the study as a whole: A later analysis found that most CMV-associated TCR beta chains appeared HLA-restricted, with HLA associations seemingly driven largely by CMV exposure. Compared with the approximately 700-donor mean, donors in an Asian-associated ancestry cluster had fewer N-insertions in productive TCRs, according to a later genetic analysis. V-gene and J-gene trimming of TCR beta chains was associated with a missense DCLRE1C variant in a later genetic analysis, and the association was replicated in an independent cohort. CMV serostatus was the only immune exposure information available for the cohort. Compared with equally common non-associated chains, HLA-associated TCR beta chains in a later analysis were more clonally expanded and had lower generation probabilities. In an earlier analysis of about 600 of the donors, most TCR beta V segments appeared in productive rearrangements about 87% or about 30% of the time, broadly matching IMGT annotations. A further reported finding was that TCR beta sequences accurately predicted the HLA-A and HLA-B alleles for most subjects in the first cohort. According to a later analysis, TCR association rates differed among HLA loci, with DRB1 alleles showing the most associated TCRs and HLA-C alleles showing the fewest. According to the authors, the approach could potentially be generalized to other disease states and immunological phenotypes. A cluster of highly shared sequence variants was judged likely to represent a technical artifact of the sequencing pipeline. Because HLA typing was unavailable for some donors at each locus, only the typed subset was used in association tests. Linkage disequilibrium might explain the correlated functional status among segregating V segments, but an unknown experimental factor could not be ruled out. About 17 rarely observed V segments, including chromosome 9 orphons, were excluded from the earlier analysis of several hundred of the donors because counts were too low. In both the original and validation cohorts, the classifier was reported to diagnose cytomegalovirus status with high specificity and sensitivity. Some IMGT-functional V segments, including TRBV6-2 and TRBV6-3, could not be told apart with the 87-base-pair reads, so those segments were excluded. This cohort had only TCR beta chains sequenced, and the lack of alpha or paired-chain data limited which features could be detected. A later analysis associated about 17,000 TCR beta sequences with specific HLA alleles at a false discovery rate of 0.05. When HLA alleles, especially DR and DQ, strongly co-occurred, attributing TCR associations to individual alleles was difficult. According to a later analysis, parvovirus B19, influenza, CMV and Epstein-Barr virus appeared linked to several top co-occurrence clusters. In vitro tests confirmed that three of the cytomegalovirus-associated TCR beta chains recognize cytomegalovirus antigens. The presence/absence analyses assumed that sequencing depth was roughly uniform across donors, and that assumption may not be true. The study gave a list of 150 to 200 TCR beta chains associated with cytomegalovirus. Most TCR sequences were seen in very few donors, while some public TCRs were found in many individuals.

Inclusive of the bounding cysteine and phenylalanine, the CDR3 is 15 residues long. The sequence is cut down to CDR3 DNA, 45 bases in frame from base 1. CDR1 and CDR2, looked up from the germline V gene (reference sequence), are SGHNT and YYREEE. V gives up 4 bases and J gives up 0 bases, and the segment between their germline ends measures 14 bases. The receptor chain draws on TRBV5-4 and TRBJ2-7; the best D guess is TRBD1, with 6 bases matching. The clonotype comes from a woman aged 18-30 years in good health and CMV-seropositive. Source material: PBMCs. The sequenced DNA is TGTGCCAGCAGCAACCGGCAGGGGAGCTCCTACGAGCAGTACTTC. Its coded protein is CASSNRQGSSYEQYF. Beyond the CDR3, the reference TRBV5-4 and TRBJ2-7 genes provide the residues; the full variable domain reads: ETGVTQSPTHLIKTRGQQVTLRCSSQSGHNTVSWYQQALGQGPQFIFQYYREEENGRGNFPPRFSGLQFPNYSSELNVNALELDDSALYLCASSNRQGSSYEQYFGPGTRLTVT.